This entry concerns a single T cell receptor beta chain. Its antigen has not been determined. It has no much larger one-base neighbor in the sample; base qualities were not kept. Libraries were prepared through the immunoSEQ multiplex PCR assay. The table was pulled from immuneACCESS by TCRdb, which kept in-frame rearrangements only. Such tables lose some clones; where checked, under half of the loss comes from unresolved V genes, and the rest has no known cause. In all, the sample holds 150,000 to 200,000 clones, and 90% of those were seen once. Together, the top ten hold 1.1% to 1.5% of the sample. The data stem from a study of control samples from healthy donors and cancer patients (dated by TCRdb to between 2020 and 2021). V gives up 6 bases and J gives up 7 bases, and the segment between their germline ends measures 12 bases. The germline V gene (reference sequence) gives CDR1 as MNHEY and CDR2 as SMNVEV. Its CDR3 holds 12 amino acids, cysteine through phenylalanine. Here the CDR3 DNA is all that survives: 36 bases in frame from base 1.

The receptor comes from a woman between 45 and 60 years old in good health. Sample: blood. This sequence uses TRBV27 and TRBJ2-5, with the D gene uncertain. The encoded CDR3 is CASRVSTGTQYF. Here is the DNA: TGTGCCAGCAGGGTTAGCACGGGGACCCAGTACTTC.